The sequence of this TCR beta chain was determined in a study of coeliac disease. This clone turned up a few times. The CDR3 extends over 14 amino acids. Trimming at V came to 6 bases and at J to 4 bases, leaving 6 bases not matched to a gene. Germline V gives CDR1 MNHEY, CDR2 SMNVEV (reference sequence). The assay was immunoSEQ multiplex PCR, and TCRdb's table has in-frame clones only and misses some. The sample yields 2,000 to 3,000 clones, roughly two thirds seen once. Sequenced material: intraepithelial lymphocytes from the gut. This rearrangement joins TRBV27 to TRBJ1-2; 9 bases map to TRBD1. The TCR sequence derives from a woman in her 70s with celiac disease on a gluten-free diet. Written as DNA, the CDR3 is TGTGCCAGCAGCCCGGACAGGGGCACCTATGGCTACACCTTC. Translated, it gives CASSPDRGTYGYTF.